These 17 T cell receptor beta chains were all obtained from the same sample, sequenced in a study of spatial heterogeneity in lung cancer. Indicated time point: blood at routine non-recurrence follow-up after resection. TCRdb ran MiXCR on the 5' RACE reads and lists one entry per CDR3 protein. This table holds under 20,000 distinct CDR3 sequences, about a fifth found once. The sequencing used PBMCs, collected at follow-up. All receptors derive from a male donor with early-stage non-small cell lung cancer.

The chain combines TRBV12-3 or TRBV12-4 with TRBJ1-2; 7 bases fit TRBD1. This CDR3 contains 14 residues. The V segment lost 3 bases and the J segment 2 bases; nucleotides outside the gene matches: 3. This CDR3 is CASSFGGGNYGYTF. CDR3 DNA sequence: TGTGCCAGCAGTTTCGGAGGGGGCAACTATGGCTACACCTTC.

This clonotype turned up a few times. The chain has TRBV7-3 and TRBJ1-2, with D perhaps TRBD1 (6 bases). This CDR3 contains 13 residues. The germline CDR1 and CDR2 sequences are SGHTA and FQGTGA. V was clipped by 5 bases and J by 8 bases, with 15 bases between them. DNA for the CDR3: TGTGCCAGCAGCCCGGGGGCAACTAGGGGCTACACCTTC. It yields the protein CASSPGATRGYTF.

The CDR3 protein is CASSRGTTYEQYF. The DNA for the CDR3 is TGTGCCAGCAGCCGGGGGACCACCTACGAGCAGTACTTC. This chain links TRBV6-1 with TRBJ2-7; D might be TRBD2 (6 bases). This CDR3 is built from 13 residues. Germline V lookup: CDR1 MNHNS, CDR2 SASEGT. V was pared by 6 bases and J by 2 bases, with 11 bases between.

The rearrangement links TRBV3-1 to TRBJ1-5, with a possible D match to TRBD1 (6 bases). Trimming cost V 3 bases and J 2 bases, with 8 bases left between them. Germline V gives CDR1 LGHDT, CDR2 YNNKEL (reference sequence). This CDR3 spans 14 amino acids. The CDR3 is CASSQAGGNQPQHF. Written as DNA, the CDR3 is TGTGCCAGCAGCCAGGCAGGGGGCAATCAGCCCCAGCATTTT. Variable domain in full (rest from reference TRBV3-1 and TRBJ1-5): DTAVSQTPKYLVTQMGNDKSIKCEQNLGHDTMYWYKQDSKKFLKIMFSYNNKELIINETVPNRFSPKSPDKAHLNLHINSLELGDSAVYFCASSQAGGNQPQHFGDGTRLSIL.

The chain has TRBV20-1 and TRBJ2-3, with 11 bases lining up with TRBD2. The V gene's germline CDR1 is DFQATT and CDR2 SNEGSKA (reference sequence). The V segment lost 5 bases and the J segment 1 base; nucleotides outside the gene matches: 5. The CDR3 consists of 15 residues. The CDR3 reads CSAELAGARTDTQYF. The DNA of the CDR3 is TGCAGTGCTGAACTAGCGGGGGCGCGCACAGATACGCAGTATTTT.

This chain joins TRBV11-1 and TRBJ2-5; 8 positions agree with TRBD2. With 5 bases clipped from V and 0 bases from J, the junction kept 5 bases outside the gene matches. Germline assignment: CDR1 SGHAT and CDR2 FQDESV (reference sequence). The CDR3 is 15 amino acids. The CDR3 spells CASSDGLADQETQYF. CDR3 in DNA: TGTGCCAGCAGCGATGGACTAGCAGACCAAGAGACCCAGTACTTC.

The table lists this clonotype with a few counts. J is TRBJ2-1 and V is TRBV7-9; the D gene is possibly TRBD1 (5 bases). V was trimmed by 0 bases and J by 15 bases, leaving 12 bases between them. The CDR3 runs to 12 residues. Per germline, CDR1 SEHNR and CDR2 FQNEAQ (reference sequence). The CDR3 region is CASSLAGRFWFF. The CDR3 DNA follows: TGTGCCAGCAGCTTAGCGGGGCGGTTCTGGTTCTTC.

This clonotype is medium-sized by share. This chain joins TRBV20-1 and TRBJ2-1; no clear D. This CDR3 comprises 11 residues. The V and J ends lost 6 bases and 9 bases respectively, with 12 bases between them. Per the germline V gene, CDR1 is DFQATT and CDR2 is SNEGSKA (reference sequence). The CDR3, as DNA: TGCAGTGCAAGTGAGGTAGCTGAGCAGTTCTTC. As protein: CSASEVAEQFF.

The V call is TRBV4-1, the J call TRBJ1-4; D unclear. V dropped 1 base and J dropped 0 bases, with 12 bases sitting between them. Germline CDR1 and CDR2: MGHRA and YSYEKL. CDR3 size: 17 residues. The chain's CDR3 is CASSQVIPAPTNEKLFF. CDR3 DNA: TGCGCCAGCAGCCAAGTCATCCCCGCACCAACTAATGAAAAACTGTTTTTT.

This clonotype was seen repeatedly, ten times or more. The chain has TRBV7-8 and TRBJ2-3, with TRBD2 identical over 7 bases. The CDR3 contains 14 residues. The germline V gene encodes CDR1 SGHVS and CDR2 FQNEAQ. With 5 bases clipped from V and 6 bases from J, the junction kept 8 bases outside the gene matches. The DNA of the CDR3 is TGTGCCAGCAGCCGAGGGAGGGGTGCTGATACGCAGTATTTT. As protein: CASSRGRGADTQYF.

The chain recombines TRBV6-5 with TRBJ2-7; the match to TRBD2 covers 12 bases. CDR1 is MNHEY and CDR2 is SVGAGI in the germline V gene. Trimming at V came to 0 bases and at J to 2 bases, leaving 5 bases not matched to a gene. The CDR3 length is 17 residues. As DNA, the CDR3 is TGTGCCAGCAGTTACTCCGGACTAGCGGGGACCCCCTACGAGCAGTACTTC. The encoded protein is CASSYSGLAGTPYEQYF.

The chain is built from TRBV20-1 and TRBJ2-7; 9 nucleotides match TRBD2. CDR1 is DFQATT and CDR2 is SNEGSKA in the germline V gene (reference sequence). V trimming: 6 bases; J trimming: 6 bases; junction bases outside the gene matches: 12. The CDR3 covers 14 residues. The CDR3 sequence is CSAASGTSSGEQYF. CDR3 nucleotides: TGCAGTGCAGCCTCCGGGACTAGCTCGGGCGAGCAGTACTTC.

This clonotype has a handful of counts. The chain is built from TRBV7-3 and TRBJ2-7; TRBD2 might be the D (5 bases). V dropped 2 bases and J dropped 7 bases, with 12 bases sitting between them. Germline lookup yields CDR1 SGHTA and CDR2 FQGTGA. The CDR3 contains 13 residues. Here the CDR3 reads CASSLVAAGEQYF. CDR3 bases: TGTGCCAGCAGCTTAGTGGCCGCGGGTGAGCAGTACTTC.

This clonotype was seen ten or more times. The V call is TRBV2, the J call TRBJ2-3, with 9 bases fitting TRBD1. Trimming removed 6 bases from V and 4 bases from J; junction bases left unmatched: 8. CDR3 length: 15 residues. Germline CDR1 SNHLY, CDR2 FYNNEI. The DNA for the CDR3 is TGTGCCAGCAGGGCCGGGACAGGGTATGCAGATACGCAGTATTTT. Translation: CASRAGTGYADTQYF.

In its sample, this clonotype ranks as medium-sized (0.01 to 0.1%). V and J are TRBV18 and TRBJ1-1; D may be TRBD1 (5 bases). Germline V lookup: CDR1 KGHSH, CDR2 LQKENI. Trimming shortened V by 8 bases and J by 1 base, and 11 bases separated the two germline ends. The CDR3 spans 13 residues. In nucleotides, the CDR3 is TGTGCCAGCGCGGGGCAGTCGAACACTGAAGCTTTCTTT. Translated: CASAGQSNTEAFF.

The chain joins TRBV5-1 to TRBJ2-1, with a possible D match to TRBD1 (5 bases). Germline V CDR1 and CDR2: SGHRS, YFSETQ. V gave up 0 bases and J gave up 4 bases, with 11 bases separating them. This CDR3 is built from 15 residues. The CDR3 DNA reads TGCGCCAGCAGCTTGGAAAAGACAGCGTACAATGAGCAGTTCTTC. It specifies CASSLEKTAYNEQFF.

This clonotype is medium-sized within its sample. This CDR3 is CASSQGRSNTGELFF. The CDR3 nucleotides are TGTGCCAGCAGCCAAGGACGATCGAACACCGGGGAGCTGTTTTTT. The V and J genes are TRBV4-2 and TRBJ2-2, with no clear D. CDR1 LGHNA and CDR2 YNFKEQ come from the germline V gene. V lost 1 base and J lost 0, with 6 bases in between. This CDR3 is built from 15 residues.